The T cell receptor (beta chain) under discussion was sequenced for a study of CXCR3-negative and CXCR3-positive naive CD8 T cells. Worth noting for this clonotype: Antigen unknown.

The CDR3 length is 13 residues. Germline CDR1 and CDR2: SEHNR and FQNEAQ (reference sequence). Study-wide results and limits: Partially decreased CXCR3 expression was recorded after cryopreservation, and fresh PBMCs were used in most assays. Hydrophobicity of TRB CDR3s was greater in CXCR3-positive naive cells than in CXCR3-negative naive cells. Naive subsets had comparable surface CD5, so TRB CDR3 properties gauged TCR strength.

In preparing the TRB cDNA libraries, 5' RACE with UMI labels was used. With the 5' RACE reads reprocessed, TCRdb shows one record per CDR3 protein and no DNA. The sample holds 120,000 to 150,000 distinct CDR3 sequences. Sorts that each held more than 250,000 cells were run in triplicate for every CD8+ T cell subset. CD45RO-CCR7+CD27+CD95- marked naive CD8+ T cells. The chain links TRBV7-9 to TRBJ2-7. The specimen was naive CXCR3+ CD8+ T cells from blood. Subset: CD45RO-CCR7+CD27+CD95- naive CD8+ T cells expressing CXCR3 (TNR3+). The sequence came from a human donor in good health. Some clones in this sample may be carry-over from other donors' samples. CDR3 loop: CASSLGAYYEQYF.